Included here is one TCR beta chain sequence, with context. The data are from a study of blood T cell repertoires in COVID-19. The ends were cut back, 1 base at V and 5 bases at J, with 11 bases in the middle. CDR1 and CDR2 (germline): LGHDT, YNNKEL (reference sequence). The CDR3 is 14 amino acids. In the authors' methods: How many nucleated cells were present was estimated from reference gene primer amplification. The method was immunoSEQ multiplex PCR; TCRdb's version includes in-frame clones alone and lacks a portion of them. V and J calls plus clone size are reproduced from that table; the DNA served to infer D and trimming. In the table there are roughly 60,000 clones, 75% to 95% of which are singletons.

Sequences were obtained from peripheral blood. This clonotype originated in an elderly woman with active COVID-19. The chain carries TRBV3-1 (or the pseudogene TRBV3-2) and TRBJ1-1; D might be TRBD1 (6 bases). The CDR3 protein is CASSQVGGHTEAFF. As DNA, the CDR3 is TGTGCCAGCAGCCAAGTGGGGGGGCATACTGAAGCTTTCTTT.